This paragraph reports one TCR beta chain. Its antigen is unidentified. TCRdb fed the RACE reads into MiXCR, producing one record per CDR3 protein. The table records about 54,000 distinct CDR3 sequences, around 10% of them present only once. Time point defined: patch test 2, 6 weeks after DPC sensitization. The treatment is: therapeutic diphenylcyclopropenone sensitization with weekly scalp DPC. Blood draws preceded each patch test application. The CDR3 length is 17 residues. Trimming cost V 1 base and J 0 bases, with 15 bases left between them. Germline CDR1 reads MNHEY; CDR2 reads SVGAGI. The sample originates from a study of human T cells and chemical hapten exposure. General study findings and limits: Patch test score was positively correlated with the counts of PT1 expanded TCRs.

The V gene is TRBV6-5, the J gene TRBJ1-1; weak D call: TRBD1 (5 bases). The receptor was isolated from a woman aged 45-65 years with alopecia areata. Some clones in this sample may be carry-over from other donors' samples. The sequencing here drew on whole blood, taken in connection with sensitization to the hapten diphenylcyclopropenone (DPC). The CDR3 spells CASSYFGGGDMNTEAFF. The CDR3 DNA is TGTGCCAGCAGTTACTTCGGTGGGGGAGACATGAACACTGAAGCTTTCTTT.